This TCR beta chain comes out of a study of blood T cell repertoires in COVID-19 (dated by TCRdb to the early 2020s). Background on the whole study: Samples covering the acute and convalescent phases of COVID-19 were provided by collaborators in the United States, Italy and Spain. The samples were drawn from two sources: the first 160 participants of the ongoing ImmuneRACE study, and 1,000 to 1,500 subjects contributed by 6 global collaborators. A freely available public database, intended as a resource for researchers studying the immune response to SARS-CoV-2, is where the repertoires were released. Sample metadata almost always included a de-identified subject ID, COVID-19 status, age in years and sex. The material from the prospective study consisted of cDNA or gDNA derived from T cells, B-cell-depleted T cells, or PBMCs. The dataset comprised deeply sampled blood TCRbeta repertoires from subjects exposed to, actively infected with, or recovered from COVID-19. Where available, HLA class I and class II types were taken from metadata supplied by the sample provider and were not determined by assay-based typing.

The immunoSEQ Assay, a bias-controlled multiplex PCR, was used to amplify TCRbeta CDR3 regions from genomic DNA. The authors processed their data as follows. Nucleated cell counts per sample were estimated from amplification of reference gene primers within the assay. To quantify the absolute abundance of each unique TCRbeta CDR3 rearrangement, sequence reads were collapsed and filtered. For each sample, productive Simpson clonality was calculated as the square root of Simpson's diversity index over productive rearrangements. TCRdb took over this immuneACCESS table, retaining in-frame rearrangements with V and J assigned. Such tables are incomplete; in checked studies, under half of the missing clones stem from an unresolved V gene, and the remainder is unexplained. The V and J calls and clone size were taken over from that table, and D and trimming were inferred from the DNA. The sample records more than 110,000 clones, roughly 90% of which are singletons. The top ten clonotypes cover 2.5% to 3.5% of the sample.

A note on this clone: Its recognized antigen is unknown. No much larger clone is present one base from it, and per-base qualities are unavailable.

Each collaborating institution followed its own protocols to collect whole blood in K2EDTA tubes. For TCRbeta analysis, collaborator samples were shipped as frozen whole blood, as isolated PBMCs, or as DNA extracted from either sample type. Beyond this particular receptor, the publication reports: The amount of clinical and demographic metadata varied by source and participant and was provided uncurated.

The germline V gene specifies SNHLY as CDR1 and FYNNEI as CDR2. The CDR3 covers 19 residues, taking in both the cysteine and the phenylalanine. The retained sequence is limited to the CDR3, 57 bases, with the frame set at the first base. Trimming accounts for 4 bases at V and 0 bases at J, while the number of junction bases matched to no gene is 12. Input material: peripheral blood. This sequence was found in a man aged 55 to 70 with active or convalescent COVID-19. The chain joins TRBV2 to TRBJ2-3; 11 of the junction bases match TRBD2. The CDR3 region: CASSASLAGGSSSTDTQYF. Here is the DNA: TGTGCCAGCAGTGCCTCCCTAGCGGGAGGATCGTCTAGCACAGATACGCAGTATTTT.